This TCR beta chain was recorded in a study of cytomegalovirus exposure and HLA in healthy donors. Study-level points and caveats: With DRB1 most and HLA-C fewest, TCR association rates differed between HLA loci in a later analysis.

The PCR employed 60 Vbeta primers together with 13 Jbeta primers. Libraries were prepared by immunoSEQ multiplex PCR; TCRdb keeps only in-frame clonotypes and omits some of them. The table lists some 150,000 clones, just under 65% of them singletons. In the case of this clone: The antigen is not known.

The sequenced sample was PBMCs. The receptor was isolated from a woman aged 55-69 years in good health and CMV-seropositive.

The CDR3 region has the DNA TGTGCCAGCAGTTCAGGGGGAACATCCCAACAAGAGACCCAGTACTTC. The encoded protein is CASSSGGTSQQETQYF. The chain couples TRBV28 to TRBJ2-5; 7 nucleotides match TRBD1. The trim removed 4 bases at V and 2 bases at J, leaving 10 bases unmatched. Germline V gives CDR1 MDHEN, CDR2 SYDVKM. There are 16 residues in the CDR3.